One sample yielded the 10 T cell receptor beta chains listed below, sequenced in a study of human T cells and chemical hapten exposure. TCRdb reanalysed the RACE reads using MiXCR and keeps one entry per CDR3 protein. The sample lists roughly 80,000 distinct CDR3 sequences, about 9.2% seen once, with around 1.7% in the top ten. Documented time point: healthy volunteer bleed at 6 weeks. Total RNA was extracted from unfractionated whole blood. The sample taken for sequencing was whole blood. All receptors derive from a female donor in good health. Some clones in this sample may be carry-over from other donors' samples.

This clonotype was seen a few times. The rearrangement links TRBV4-1 to TRBJ1-5; perhaps TRBD1 as D (5 bases). The V end lost 0 bases, the J end lost 6 bases, and 12 bases lay between the germline ends. Germline CDR1 reads MGHRA; CDR2 reads YSYEKL. The length of the CDR3 is 15 residues. Written as DNA, the CDR3 is TGCGCCAGCAGCCAAGATCAGGGAGGCGTTCAGCCCCAGCATTTT. This encodes CASSQDQGGVQPQHF.

This clonotype showed up just a few times. The chain joins TRBV29-1 to TRBJ1-1; no definite D call. Germline CDR1 is SQVTM and CDR2 is ANQGSEA. The V and J ends lost 5 bases and 0 bases respectively, with 13 bases between them. The CDR3 is 14 amino acids. CDR3 bases: TGCAGCGTTCCGGAGGGATCCTTGAACACTGAAGCTTTCTTT. As protein: CSVPEGSLNTEAFF.

The table lists this clonotype with many counts. V is TRBV3-1 and J is TRBJ2-7, with 8 bases fitting TRBD1. V lost 2 bases to trimming and J lost 7 bases; unmatched junction nucleotides: 10. The CDR3 totals 15 residues. Germline-derived CDR1 and CDR2 are LGHDT and YNNKEL (reference sequence). The CDR3 reads CASSQYDRGSGEQYF. In DNA, the CDR3 is TGTGCCAGCAGCCAATATGACAGGGGCTCGGGGGAGCAGTACTTC.

V gene TRBV27 combines with J gene TRBJ2-1; D possibly matches TRBD1 or TRBD2 (5 bases each). The CDR3 has 19 residues. The V end lost 4 bases, the J end lost 0 bases, and 22 bases lay between the germline ends. CDR1 MNHEY and CDR2 SMNVEV come from the germline V gene (reference sequence). The CDR3: CASSSRGSEGRSSYNEQFF. The CDR3 nucleotides are TGTGCCAGCAGTTCCCGGGGTAGCGAGGGGCGGAGCTCCTACAATGAGCAGTTCTTC.

This clonotype was seen repeatedly, ten times or more. This chain uses TRBV27 with TRBJ2-1; 12 bases are shared with TRBD2. V was pared by 10 bases and J by 2 bases, with 9 bases of the junction left unmatched. The germline V gene encodes CDR1 MNHEY and CDR2 SMNVEV (reference sequence). The CDR3 covers 16 residues. CDR3 amino acids: CATRRTSGEAYNEQFF. Here the CDR3 DNA reads TGTGCCACCCGACGGACTAGCGGGGAGGCCTACAATGAGCAGTTCTTC.

The chain is built from TRBV7-2 and TRBJ2-1, with D possibly matching TRBD2 (6 bases). V was pared by 6 bases and J by 9 bases, with 21 bases between. Germline-derived CDR1 and CDR2 are SGHTA and FQGNSA. This CDR3 has 15 residues. The CDR3 here is CASRPPGLPRGEQFF. CDR3 nucleotides: TGTGCCAGCAGACCCCCGGGACTTCCCCGAGGTGAGCAGTTCTTC.

This clonotype was recorded a few times. The rearrangement uses TRBV7-3 and TRBJ2-2; D could derive from TRBD1 or TRBD2 (5 bases each). The CDR3 loop spans 16 amino acids. The ends were cut back, 2 bases at V and 2 bases at J, with 12 bases in the middle. Germline loops: CDR1 SGHTA, CDR2 FQGTGA. CDR3 protein: CASSLVWGSNTGELFF. For the CDR3, the DNA is TGTGCCAGCAGCTTAGTTTGGGGGTCTAACACCGGGGAGCTGTTTTTT.

CDR3 nucleotides: TGTGCCAGCAGCTGGGATCTAGCGGGCACAGATACGCAGTATTTT. It codes for CASSWDLAGTDTQYF. V gene TRBV7-9 combines with J gene TRBJ2-3; 7 bases are shared with TRBD2. V was pared by 4 bases and J by 1 base, with 5 bases of the junction left unmatched. Germline-derived CDR1 and CDR2 are SEHNR and FQNEAQ (reference sequence). There are 15 residues in the CDR3.

The chain employs TRBV12-3 or TRBV12-4 and TRBJ1-1; unclear D gene. Deletions cut 3 bases from V and 4 bases from J, with 3 bases between. This CDR3 is built from 11 residues. CDR3 nucleotide sequence: TGTGCCAGCAGTTTTCGCACTGAAGCTTTCTTT. Protein product: CASSFRTEAFF.

As regards this clonotype: This sequence may be a read error, since a much larger clone differs from it by one base. This chain links TRBV28 with TRBJ1-1; D is undetermined. V was trimmed by 6 bases and J by 7 bases, leaving 12 bases between them. Germline V lookup: CDR1 MDHEN, CDR2 SYDVKM. This CDR3 is 12 amino acids long. CDR3 amino acids: CASRTTVNEAFF. CDR3 bases: TGTGCCAGCAGGACGACGGTAAATGAAGCTTTCTTT.